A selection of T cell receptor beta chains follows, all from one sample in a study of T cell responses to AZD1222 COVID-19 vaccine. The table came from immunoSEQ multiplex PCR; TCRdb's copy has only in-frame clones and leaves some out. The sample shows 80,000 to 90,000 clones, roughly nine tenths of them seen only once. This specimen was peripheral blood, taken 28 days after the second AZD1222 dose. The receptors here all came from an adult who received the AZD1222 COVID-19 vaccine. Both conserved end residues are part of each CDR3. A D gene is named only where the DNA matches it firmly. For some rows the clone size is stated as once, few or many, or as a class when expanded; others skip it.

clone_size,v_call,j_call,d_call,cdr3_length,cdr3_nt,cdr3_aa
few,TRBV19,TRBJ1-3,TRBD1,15,TGTGCCAGTACCTGGACAGGGGGAAATGGAAACACCATATATTTT,CASTWTGGNGNTIYF
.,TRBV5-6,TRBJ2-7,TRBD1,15,TGTGCCAGCAGCTTTCCCGGACAGGGGAGGTACGAGCAGTACTTC,CASSFPGQGRYEQYF
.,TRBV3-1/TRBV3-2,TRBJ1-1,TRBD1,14,TGTGCCAGCAGCCTTTGGAACAGGGGGAACGAAGCTTTCTTT,CASSLWNRGNEAFF
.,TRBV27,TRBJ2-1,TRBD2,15,TGTGCCAGCAGAGAAGCGGGGAGCTCCTACAATGAGCAGTTCTTC,CASREAGSSYNEQFF
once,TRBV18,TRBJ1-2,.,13,TGTGCCAGCTCACTCCTTGCCGGTAGCGACTACACCTTC,CASSLLAGSDYTF
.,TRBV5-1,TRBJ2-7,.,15,TGCGCCAGCAGCTTGGGACTACCAAACTCCTACGAGCAGTACTTC,CASSLGLPNSYEQYF
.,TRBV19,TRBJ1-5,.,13,TGTGCCAGTAGTCAGGGGTTCCATCAGCCCCAGCATTTT,CASSQGFHQPQHF
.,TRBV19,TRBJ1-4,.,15,TGTGCCAGTAGTACCGGACAGAGGCGAAATGAAAAACTGTTTTTT,CASSTGQRRNEKLFF
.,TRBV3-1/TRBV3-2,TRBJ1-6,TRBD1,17,TGTGCCAGCAGTTCCACGGGACAGAGCTCCTATAATTCACCCCTCCACTTT,CASSSTGQSSYNSPLHF
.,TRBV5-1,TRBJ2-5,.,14,TGCGCCAGCAGCTTCGGCCTAGGCCAAGAGACCCAGTACTTC,CASSFGLGQETQYF
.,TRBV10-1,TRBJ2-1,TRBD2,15,TGCGCCAGCAGTGACTCTAGCGGGGGGTTGGATGAGCAGTTCTTC,CASSDSSGGLDEQFF
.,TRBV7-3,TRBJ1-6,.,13,TGTGCCAGCAGCGAAGGGAGGAATTCACCCCTCCACTTT,CASSEGRNSPLHF
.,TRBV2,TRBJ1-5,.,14,TGTGCCAGCAGTGCAACAGCCGGCAATCAGCCCCAGCATTTT,CASSATAGNQPQHF
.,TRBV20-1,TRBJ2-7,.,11,TGCAGTGCATGCCCGGGCGGGGAGCAGTACTTC,CSACPGGEQYF
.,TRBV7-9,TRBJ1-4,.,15,TGTGCCAGCAGCTTAGCACCCCGAGGAGGAGAAAAACTGTTTTTT,CASSLAPRGGEKLFF
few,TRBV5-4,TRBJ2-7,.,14,TGTGCCAGCAGCTTGGCCATGGGCCTCGGCGAGCAGTACTTC,CASSLAMGLGEQYF
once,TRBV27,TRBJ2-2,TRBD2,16,TGTGCCAGCAGAGACAGCGGGAGCGCGAACACCGGGGAGCTGTTTTTT,CASRDSGSANTGELFF
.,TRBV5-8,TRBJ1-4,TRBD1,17,TGTGCCAGCAGCTTCGGACAGGGGGCGGCAGCTAATGAAAAACTGTTTTTT,CASSFGQGAAANEKLFF
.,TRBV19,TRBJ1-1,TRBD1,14,TGTGCCAGTACCCTGGGACAGCCGAACACTGAAGCTTTCTTT,CASTLGQPNTEAFF
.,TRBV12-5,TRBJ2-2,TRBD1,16,TGTGCTAGTGGGTCCGGACAGGGGGTTACCACCGGGGAGCTGTTTTTT,CASGSGQGVTTGELFF
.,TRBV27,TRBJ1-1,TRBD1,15,TGTGCCAGCAGTGGATCCGGGACAGGGGTCACTGAAGCTTTCTTT,CASSGSGTGVTEAFF
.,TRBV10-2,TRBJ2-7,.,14,TGCGCCAGCAGTGATGCAGGGAGTTCCTACGAGCAGTACTTC,CASSDAGSSYEQYF
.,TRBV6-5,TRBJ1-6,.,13,TGTGCCAGCAGTTCCCGGGGGCGTTCACCCCTCCACTTT,CASSSRGRSPLHF
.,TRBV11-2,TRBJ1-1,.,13,TGTGCCAGCAGCTACCCGGGAGGGACTGAAGCTTTCTTT,CASSYPGGTEAFF
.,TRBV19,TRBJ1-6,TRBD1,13,TGTGCCAGTTCAGACAGGGTGAATTCACCCCTCCACTTT,CASSDRVNSPLHF
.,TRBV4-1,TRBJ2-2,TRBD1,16,TGCGCCAGCAGGCCGGGACAGGGCAGAGCCACCGGGGAGCTGTTTTTT,CASRPGQGRATGELFF
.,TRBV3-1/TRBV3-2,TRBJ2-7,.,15,TGTGCCAGCAGCCGATCAGGACAGCCTACCTACGAGCAGTACTTC,CASSRSGQPTYEQYF
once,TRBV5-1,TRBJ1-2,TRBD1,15,TGCGCCAGCAGCTCAGGACAGGCCTCCTACTATGGCTACACCTTC,CASSSGQASYYGYTF
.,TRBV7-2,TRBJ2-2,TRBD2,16,TGTGCCAGCAGCCCTTGGCGGGGGGGAGGCACCGGGGAGCTGTTTTTT,CASSPWRGGGTGELFF
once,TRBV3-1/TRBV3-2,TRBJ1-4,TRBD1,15,TGTGCCAGCAGCCCTCTTGAGACAGGGAATGAAAAACTGTTTTTT,CASSPLETGNEKLFF
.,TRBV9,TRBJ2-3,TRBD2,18,TGTGCCAGCAGCGTACGCCCCCCTAGCGGGGGGCTCACAGATACGCAGTATTTT,CASSVRPPSGGLTDTQYF
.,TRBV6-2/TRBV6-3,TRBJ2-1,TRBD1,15,TGTGCCAGCAGCAGAGCCGGGACAGGGAGCAATGAGCAGTTCTTC,CASSRAGTGSNEQFF
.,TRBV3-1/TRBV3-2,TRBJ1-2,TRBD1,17,TGTGCCAGCAGCCAAACATCCGGGACAGGGTATCGCTATGGCTACACCTTC,CASSQTSGTGYRYGYTF
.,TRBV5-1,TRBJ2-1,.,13,TGCGCCAGCAGTACGCAACTTGATAATGAGCAGTTCTTC,CASSTQLDNEQFF
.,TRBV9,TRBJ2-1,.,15,TGTGCCAGCAGCGTAGGGTGGGGGCCCCCGGATGAGCAGTTCTTC,CASSVGWGPPDEQFF
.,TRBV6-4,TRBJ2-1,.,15,TGTGCCAGCAGTGACGGGACTGCGGGTTCCAATGAGCAGTTCTTC,CASSDGTAGSNEQFF
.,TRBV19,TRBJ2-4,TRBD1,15,TGTGCCAGTAGTACTCGACAGGGGGTTGGAAACATTCAGTACTTC,CASSTRQGVGNIQYF
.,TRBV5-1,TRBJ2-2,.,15,TGCGCCAGCAGCTTGGCGGGAGAGAACACCGGGGAGCTGTTTTTT,CASSLAGENTGELFF
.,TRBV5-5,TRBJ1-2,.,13,TGTGCCAGCAGCTTGCAACAGAACTATGGCTACACCTTC,CASSLQQNYGYTF
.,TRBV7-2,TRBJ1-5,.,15,TGTGCCAGCAGCTTAGTTTCCTATAGCAATCAGCCCCAGCATTTT,CASSLVSYSNQPQHF
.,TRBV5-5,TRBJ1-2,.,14,TGTGCCAGCTTGAGACCAGGGGTGGACTATGGCTACACCTTC,CASLRPGVDYGYTF
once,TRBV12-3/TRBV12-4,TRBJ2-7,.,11,TGTGCCAGCAGTCAGGGGTACGAGCAGTACTTC,CASSQGYEQYF
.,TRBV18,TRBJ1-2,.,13,TGTGCCAGCTCCCTTGACAGTTCCTATGGCTACACCTTC,CASSLDSSYGYTF
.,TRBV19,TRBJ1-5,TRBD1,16,TGTGCCAGTAGTGTACAGGGGGCGCGGGGACATCAGCCCCAGCATTTT,CASSVQGARGHQPQHF
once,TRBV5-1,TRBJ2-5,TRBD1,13,TGCGCCAGCAGCGGGGGACAGGGGGAGACCCAGTACTTC,CASSGGQGETQYF